This T cell receptor beta chain stems from a study of blood T cell repertoires in COVID-19. Background on the study: Samples came from the United States, Italy and Spain, spanning acute and convalescent COVID-19. Nucleic acid was either cDNA or gDNA, and it came from T cells, B-cell-depleted T cells, or PBMCs.

Followed longitudinally, the Seattle patients had been enrolled during active infection. The length of the CDR3 is 12 residues. Germline V gives CDR1 MDHEN, CDR2 SYDVKM. Trimming took 7 bases from V and 6 from J; bases not matched to a gene: 5. Study processing details: Amplified reference gene primers provided the basis for estimating nucleated cell counts. Sequenced by immunoSEQ multiplex PCR; TCRdb stores in-frame clones only, minus some. V, J and clone size derive from that table, while D and trimming were established from the DNA sequence. The data show more than 300,000 clones, about 89% seen once.

The gene calls are TRBV28 and TRBJ1-2, with 7 bases matching TRBD1. Sequenced material: peripheral blood. The source is a woman in her thirties with COVID-19, enrolled during active disease. The CDR3: CASIDRADGYTF. The CDR3 DNA follows: TGTGCCAGCATCGACAGGGCGGATGGCTACACCTTC.